Listed here is a single TCR beta chain. As yet, its antigen is unknown. Sequence at one end of the junction differs from germline and may be a read error. The template was RNA from unsorted bulk tissue. More than 3 cm separated this lung sample from the edge of the tumor. Chemotherapy-naive patients with new lung cancer underwent thoracic surgery in China, August–late 2014. Germline lookup yields CDR1 SGHNT and CDR2 YENEEA. This CDR3 has 16 amino acids. The source of the sample is a study of tumor and adjacent non-tumor tissue in lung cancer. Notes on the study in general: Tumor TCR diversity, when higher, was linked to shorter survival.

A modified ARM-PCR protocol with three rounds of nested PCR amplified TCRbeta. TCRdb processed the multiplex PCR reads anew with MiXCR; each CDR3 protein has one entry. The sample yields more than 55,000 distinct CDR3 sequences, 75% to 85% seen once. The source of this sequence is a man aged 60-69 years with non-small cell lung cancer. This chain connects TRBV11-3 to TRBJ2-3; D ambiguous. Sequencing input: distant non-tumor lung tissue. CDR3 amino acids: CASSSGPADSTDMQYF. The CDR3, as DNA: TGTGCCAGCAGTTCCGGGCCTGCAGATAGCACAGATATGCAGTATTTT.